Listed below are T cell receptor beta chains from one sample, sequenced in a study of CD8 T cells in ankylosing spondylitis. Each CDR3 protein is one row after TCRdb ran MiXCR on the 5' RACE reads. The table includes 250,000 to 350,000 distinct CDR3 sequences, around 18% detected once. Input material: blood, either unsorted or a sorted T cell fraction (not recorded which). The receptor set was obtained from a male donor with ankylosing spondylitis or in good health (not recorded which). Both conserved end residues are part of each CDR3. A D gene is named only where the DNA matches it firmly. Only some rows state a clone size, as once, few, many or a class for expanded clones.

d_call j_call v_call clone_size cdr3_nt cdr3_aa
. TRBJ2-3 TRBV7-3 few TGTGCCAGCAGCTTAATTCCGACTACGATGGCAGATACGCAGTATTTT CASSLIPTTMADTQYF
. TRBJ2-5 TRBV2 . TGTGCCAGCAGGCGGGACACTCAAGAGACCCAGTACTTC CASRRDTQETQYF
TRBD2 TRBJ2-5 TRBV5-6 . TGTGCCAGCAGCGGGACTAGCGGGAGGGTTGGAGAGACCCAGTACTTC CASSGTSGRVGETQYF
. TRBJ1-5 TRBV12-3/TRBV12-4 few TGTGCCAGCAGCCAACAGGGTTATGGGCCCCAGCATTTT CASSQQGYGPQHF
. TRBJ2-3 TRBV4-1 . TGCGCCAGCAGCCAAGATGGAGGGGGAGTGACAGATACGCAGTATTTT CASSQDGGGVTDTQYF
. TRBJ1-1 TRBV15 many TGTGCCACCAGCAGATCACCGAACACTGAAGCTTTCTTT CATSRSPNTEAFF
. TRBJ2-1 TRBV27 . TGTGCCAGCAGTTTGACGATATTAAACCATGAGCAGTTCTTC CASSLTILNHEQFF
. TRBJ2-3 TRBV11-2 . TGTGCCAGCAGCCCGGGCAACAGGGAGAGCACAGATACGCAGTATTTT CASSPGNRESTDTQYF
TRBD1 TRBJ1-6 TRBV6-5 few TGTGCCAGCAGTTGGGGGACAGGGAATTCACCCCTCCACTTT CASSWGTGNSPLHF
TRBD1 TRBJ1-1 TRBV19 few TGTGCCAGTAGTAGACCGGGACAGGGACTCACTGAAGCTTTCTTT CASSRPGQGLTEAFF
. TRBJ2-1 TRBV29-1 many TGCAGCGTTGAAAACTCCTACAATGAGCAGTTCTTC CSVENSYNEQFF
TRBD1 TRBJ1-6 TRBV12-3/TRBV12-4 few TGTGCCAGCAGTTTTTCACTGGGGACAGGGATGAATTCACCCCTCCACTTT CASSFSLGTGMNSPLHF
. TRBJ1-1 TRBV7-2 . TGTGCCACCGGAGGGGACGCTGAAGCTTTCTTT CATGGDAEAFF